The rows below give T cell receptor beta chains drawn from one sample of a study of cytomegalovirus exposure and HLA in healthy donors. Repertoires were generated with immunoSEQ multiplex PCR, while TCRdb's copy carries only in-frame clones and drops some. The sample lists 75,000 to 95,000 clones, roughly three fifths occurring once. The material sequenced was PBMCs. These receptors were collected from a man aged 25 to 45 in good health and CMV-seronegative. Both conserved end residues are part of each CDR3. Each record gives: CDR3 length, D gene, V gene, J gene, clone size, CDR3 protein. D genes are given only for firm matches. Expanded clones are given a class, and other clones once, few, many or no size at all.

len: 16; d_gene: TRBD2; v_gene: TRBV6-1; j_gene: TRBJ2-5; abundance: -; CDR3aa: CASSEALLWREVTQYF
len: 12; d_gene: -; v_gene: TRBV7-7; j_gene: TRBJ2-5; abundance: -; CDR3aa: CASSNRKETQYF
len: 15; d_gene: TRBD1; v_gene: TRBV6-5; j_gene: TRBJ1-1; abundance: -; CDR3aa: CASSLEQGVDTEAFF
len: 15; d_gene: -; v_gene: TRBV11-3; j_gene: TRBJ2-1; abundance: -; CDR3aa: CASSHRDKAYNEQFF
len: 16; d_gene: -; v_gene: TRBV2; j_gene: TRBJ2-1; abundance: few; CDR3aa: CASSTPPGDLYNEQFF
len: 14; d_gene: TRBD1; v_gene: TRBV10-3; j_gene: TRBJ2-7; abundance: -; CDR3aa: CAISEGQDLREQYF
len: 16; d_gene: TRBD1; v_gene: TRBV5-1; j_gene: TRBJ2-2; abundance: -; CDR3aa: CASSSKGQGATGELFF
len: 15; d_gene: TRBD2; v_gene: TRBV6-6; j_gene: TRBJ2-3; abundance: few; CDR3aa: CASSYPRGRIDTQYF
len: 14; d_gene: -; v_gene: TRBV13; j_gene: TRBJ2-1; abundance: -; CDR3aa: CASSLQGPYNEQFF
len: 15; d_gene: TRBD2; v_gene: TRBV19; j_gene: TRBJ2-7; abundance: -; CDR3aa: CASSTNSGTMHEQYF
len: 13; d_gene: -; v_gene: TRBV7-3; j_gene: TRBJ2-2; abundance: -; CDR3aa: CASSPLDTGELFF
len: 14; d_gene: TRBD1; v_gene: TRBV13; j_gene: TRBJ1-4; abundance: -; CDR3aa: CASSSDRRGEKLFF
len: 12; d_gene: TRBD2; v_gene: TRBV28; j_gene: TRBJ2-7; abundance: -; CDR3aa: CASSRRGNEQYF
len: 18; d_gene: TRBD2; v_gene: TRBV4-2; j_gene: TRBJ2-1; abundance: few; CDR3aa: CASSPWTSGGAKSNEQFF
len: 11; d_gene: TRBD1; v_gene: TRBV29-1; j_gene: TRBJ2-2; abundance: -; CDR3aa: CSGRRGGELFF
len: 15; d_gene: -; v_gene: TRBV4-1; j_gene: TRBJ1-1; abundance: -; CDR3aa: CASSQEGIWGAEAFF
len: 12; d_gene: -; v_gene: TRBV4-2; j_gene: TRBJ1-1; abundance: few; CDR3aa: CASKQGVTEAFF
len: 14; d_gene: -; v_gene: TRBV19; j_gene: TRBJ1-5; abundance: -; CDR3aa: CASSISRSNQPQHF
len: 17; d_gene: TRBD1; v_gene: TRBV13; j_gene: TRBJ1-6; abundance: -; CDR3aa: CASSLTSGTGYNSPLHF
len: 14; d_gene: TRBD1; v_gene: TRBV7-9; j_gene: TRBJ2-1; abundance: few; CDR3aa: CASSLRQGASEQFF
len: 13; d_gene: -; v_gene: TRBV28; j_gene: TRBJ1-4; abundance: few; CDR3aa: CASRQGLYEKLFF
len: 13; d_gene: TRBD2; v_gene: TRBV25-1; j_gene: TRBJ2-7; abundance: -; CDR3aa: CASSDTSGLEQYF
len: 14; d_gene: -; v_gene: TRBV6-6; j_gene: TRBJ1-5; abundance: -; CDR3aa: CASSYNGRNQPQHF
len: 13; d_gene: TRBD1; v_gene: TRBV29-1; j_gene: TRBJ1-5; abundance: -; CDR3aa: CSVAAGTGQPQHF
len: 15; d_gene: -; v_gene: TRBV6-4; j_gene: TRBJ2-6; abundance: -; CDR3aa: CASSETGSGANVLTF
len: 15; d_gene: -; v_gene: TRBV7-6; j_gene: TRBJ2-1; abundance: -; CDR3aa: CASSLVAPAGGEQFF
len: 15; d_gene: -; v_gene: TRBV13; j_gene: TRBJ2-5; abundance: -; CDR3aa: CASSASLRAQETQYF
len: 15; d_gene: TRBD1; v_gene: TRBV10-3; j_gene: TRBJ1-6; abundance: few; CDR3aa: CAISELGGDDSPLHF
len: 15; d_gene: -; v_gene: TRBV7-9; j_gene: TRBJ1-5; abundance: -; CDR3aa: CASSLSGGYNQPQHF
len: 15; d_gene: TRBD1; v_gene: TRBV30; j_gene: TRBJ1-3; abundance: -; CDR3aa: CAWSSRGGFGNTIYF
len: 14; d_gene: -; v_gene: TRBV13; j_gene: TRBJ2-5; abundance: -; CDR3aa: CASSLMAFQETQYF
len: 17; d_gene: -; v_gene: TRBV7-9; j_gene: TRBJ2-7; abundance: few; CDR3aa: CASSSSGLWLNTYEQYF
len: 15; d_gene: -; v_gene: TRBV6-5; j_gene: TRBJ2-2; abundance: -; CDR3aa: CASSKLAPLVGELFF
len: 15; d_gene: -; v_gene: TRBV7-7; j_gene: TRBJ2-7; abundance: -; CDR3aa: CASSLGPAGSYEQYF
len: 15; d_gene: TRBD1; v_gene: TRBV5-6; j_gene: -; abundance: -; CDR3aa: CASSLGQGSDYEQYF
len: 15; d_gene: -; v_gene: TRBV28; j_gene: TRBJ1-5; abundance: once; CDR3aa: CASSLVTGKNQPQHF
len: 14; d_gene: TRBD2; v_gene: TRBV19; j_gene: TRBJ2-1; abundance: -; CDR3aa: CASTDSGTYNEQFF
len: 16; d_gene: TRBD1; v_gene: TRBV7-9; j_gene: TRBJ2-7; abundance: -; CDR3aa: CASSPRPGQAAYEQYF
len: 14; d_gene: -; v_gene: TRBV2; j_gene: TRBJ2-3; abundance: -; CDR3aa: CASSEDSGTDTQYF
len: 15; d_gene: -; v_gene: TRBV11-2; j_gene: TRBJ2-4; abundance: -; CDR3aa: CASRPQGWAKNIQYF
len: 16; d_gene: TRBD1; v_gene: TRBV28; j_gene: TRBJ1-2; abundance: -; CDR3aa: CASSLAGTGGRYGYTF
len: 15; d_gene: TRBD2; v_gene: TRBV4-2; j_gene: TRBJ2-7; abundance: -; CDR3aa: CASSQGTSGVYEQYF
len: 15; d_gene: -; v_gene: TRBV19; j_gene: TRBJ2-7; abundance: few; CDR3aa: CASSIQRNSNYEQYF
len: 19; d_gene: TRBD1; v_gene: TRBV18; j_gene: TRBJ1-3; abundance: few; CDR3aa: CASSPTTGWPTASGNTIYF
len: 16; d_gene: TRBD2; v_gene: TRBV19; j_gene: TRBJ2-1; abundance: few; CDR3aa: CASSAGTSLTVGEQFF